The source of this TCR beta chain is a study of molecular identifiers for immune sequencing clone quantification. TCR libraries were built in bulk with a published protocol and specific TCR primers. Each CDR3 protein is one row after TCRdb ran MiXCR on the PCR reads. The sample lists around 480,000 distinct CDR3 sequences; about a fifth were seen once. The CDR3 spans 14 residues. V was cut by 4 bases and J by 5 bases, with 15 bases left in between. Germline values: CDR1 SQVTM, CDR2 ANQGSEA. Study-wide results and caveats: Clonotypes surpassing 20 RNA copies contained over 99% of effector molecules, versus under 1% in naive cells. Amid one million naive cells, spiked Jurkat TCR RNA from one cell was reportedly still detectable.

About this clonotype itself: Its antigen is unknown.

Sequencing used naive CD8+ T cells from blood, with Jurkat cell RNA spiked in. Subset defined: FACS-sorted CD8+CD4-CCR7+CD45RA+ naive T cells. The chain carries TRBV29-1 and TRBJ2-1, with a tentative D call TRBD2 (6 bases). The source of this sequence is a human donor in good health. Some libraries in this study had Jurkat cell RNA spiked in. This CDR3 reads CSVVGRESNNEQFF. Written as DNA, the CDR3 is TGCAGCGTTGTGGGGCGGGAATCTAACAATGAGCAGTTCTTC.